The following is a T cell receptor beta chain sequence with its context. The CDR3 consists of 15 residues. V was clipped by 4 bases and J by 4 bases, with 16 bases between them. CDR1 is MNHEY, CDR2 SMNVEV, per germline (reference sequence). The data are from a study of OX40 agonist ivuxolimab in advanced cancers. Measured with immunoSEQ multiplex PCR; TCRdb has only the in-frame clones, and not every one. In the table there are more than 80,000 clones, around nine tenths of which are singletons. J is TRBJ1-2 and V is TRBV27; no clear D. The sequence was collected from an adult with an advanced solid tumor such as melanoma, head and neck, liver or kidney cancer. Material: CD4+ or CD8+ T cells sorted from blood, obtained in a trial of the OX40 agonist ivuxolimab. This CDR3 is CASSSSTTALYGYTF. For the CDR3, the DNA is TGTGCCAGCAGTTCCTCTACGACGGCACTCTATGGCTACACCTTC.